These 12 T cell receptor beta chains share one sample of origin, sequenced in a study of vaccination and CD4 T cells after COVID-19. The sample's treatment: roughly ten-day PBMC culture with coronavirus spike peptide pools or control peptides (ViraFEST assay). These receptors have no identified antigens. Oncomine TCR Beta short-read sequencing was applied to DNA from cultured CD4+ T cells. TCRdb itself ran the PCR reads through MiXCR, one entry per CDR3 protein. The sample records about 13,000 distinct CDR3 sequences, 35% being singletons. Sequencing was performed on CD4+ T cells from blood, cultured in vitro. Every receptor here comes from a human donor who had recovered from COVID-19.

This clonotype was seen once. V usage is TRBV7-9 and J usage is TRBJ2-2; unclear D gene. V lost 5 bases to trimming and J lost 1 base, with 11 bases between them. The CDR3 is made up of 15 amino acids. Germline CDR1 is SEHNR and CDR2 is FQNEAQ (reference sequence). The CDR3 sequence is CASSRRLGNTGELFF. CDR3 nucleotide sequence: TGTGCCAGCAGCCGGCGACTGGGGAACACCGGGGAGCTGTTTTTT.

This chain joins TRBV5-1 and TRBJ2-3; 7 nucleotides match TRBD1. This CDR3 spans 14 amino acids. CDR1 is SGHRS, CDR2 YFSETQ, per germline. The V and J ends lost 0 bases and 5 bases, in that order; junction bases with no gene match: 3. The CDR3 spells CASSLATGKDTQYF. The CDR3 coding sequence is TGCGCCAGCAGCTTGGCGACAGGGAAAGATACGCAGTATTTT.

The CDR3 DNA reads TGCAGTGCAACCGGGACTGGATACAATGAGCAGTTCTTC. Encoded protein: CSATGTGYNEQFF. The chain employs TRBV20-1 and TRBJ2-1; a possible D gene is TRBD2 (6 bases). The V end lost 6 bases, the J end lost 4 bases, and 13 bases lay between the germline ends. The CDR3 extends over 13 amino acids. CDR1 and CDR2 from the germline V gene are DFQATT and SNEGSKA (reference sequence).

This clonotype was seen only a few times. CDR3 DNA sequence: TGTGCCAGCAGACTTACCGGGAATAGGGATACGCAGTATTTT. Protein sequence: CASRLTGNRDTQYF. The chain carries TRBV6-1 and TRBJ2-3; weak D call: TRBD2 (5 bases). The V gene's germline CDR1 is MNHNS and CDR2 SASEGT. Trimming removed 6 bases at V and 6 bases at J, with 16 bases between. The CDR3 is 14 amino acids.

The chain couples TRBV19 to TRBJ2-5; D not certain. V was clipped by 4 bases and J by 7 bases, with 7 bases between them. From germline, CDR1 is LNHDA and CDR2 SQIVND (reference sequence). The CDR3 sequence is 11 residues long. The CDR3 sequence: CASSNLWTQYF. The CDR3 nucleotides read TGTGCCAGTAGTAATCTGTGGACCCAGTACTTC.

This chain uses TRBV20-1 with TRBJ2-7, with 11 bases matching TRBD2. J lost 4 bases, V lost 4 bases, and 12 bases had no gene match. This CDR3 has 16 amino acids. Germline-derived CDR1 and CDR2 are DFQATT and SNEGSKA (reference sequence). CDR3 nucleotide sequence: TGCAGTGCTAACAACCCTAGCGGGAGGCTAGTATACGAGCAGTACTTC. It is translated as CSANNPSGRLVYEQYF.

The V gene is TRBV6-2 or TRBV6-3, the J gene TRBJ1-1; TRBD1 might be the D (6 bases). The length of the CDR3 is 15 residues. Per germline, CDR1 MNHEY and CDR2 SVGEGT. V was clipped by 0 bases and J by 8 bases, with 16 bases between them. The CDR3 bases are TGTGCCAGCAGTTACTCGAGTCCCCGGACAGCGGAAGCTTTCTTT. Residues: CASSYSSPRTAEAFF.

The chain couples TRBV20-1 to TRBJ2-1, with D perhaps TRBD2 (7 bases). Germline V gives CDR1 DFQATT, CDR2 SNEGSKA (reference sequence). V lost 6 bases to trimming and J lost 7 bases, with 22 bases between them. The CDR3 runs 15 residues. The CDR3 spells CSATPFLRGPNEQFF. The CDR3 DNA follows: TGCAGTGCCACCCCTTTTTTGCGGGGGCCGAATGAGCAGTTCTTC.

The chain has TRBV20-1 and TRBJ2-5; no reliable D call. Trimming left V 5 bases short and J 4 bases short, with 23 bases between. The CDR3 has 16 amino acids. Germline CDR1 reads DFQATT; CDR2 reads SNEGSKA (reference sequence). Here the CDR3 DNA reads TGCAGTGCTCACGAGCGAGATACAAGGAGTGGAGAGACCCAGTACTTC. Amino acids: CSAHERDTRSGETQYF.

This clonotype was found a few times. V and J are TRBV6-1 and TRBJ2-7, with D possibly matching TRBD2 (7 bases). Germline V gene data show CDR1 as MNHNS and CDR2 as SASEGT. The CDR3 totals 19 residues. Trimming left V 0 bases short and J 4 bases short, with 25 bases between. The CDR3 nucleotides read TGTGCCAGCAGTGAAGCGCTTCTGGGGGGGCTGATCTTATCATACGAGCAGTACTTC. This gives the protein CASSEALLGGLILSYEQYF.

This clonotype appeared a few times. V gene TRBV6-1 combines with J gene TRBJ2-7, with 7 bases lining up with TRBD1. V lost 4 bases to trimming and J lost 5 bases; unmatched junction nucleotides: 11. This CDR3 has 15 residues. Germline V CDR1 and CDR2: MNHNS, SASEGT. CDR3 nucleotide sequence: TGTGCCAGCAGTGTAAACCGGGACAGCCGCCACGAGCAGTACTTC. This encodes CASSVNRDSRHEQYF.

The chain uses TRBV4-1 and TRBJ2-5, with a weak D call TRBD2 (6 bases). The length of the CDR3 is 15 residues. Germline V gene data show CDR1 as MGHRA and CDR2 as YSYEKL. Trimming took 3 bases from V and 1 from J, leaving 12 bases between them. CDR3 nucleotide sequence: TGCGCCAGCAGCCAGTACCTAGCGCCCCAAGAGACCCAGTACTTC. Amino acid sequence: CASSQYLAPQETQYF.